The rows below give T cell receptor beta chains drawn from one sample of a study of graft-versus-host responses after intestinal transplantation. TCRdb keeps only in-frame clones here, not all; method: immunoSEQ multiplex PCR. The sample holds about 88,000 clones, approximately 90% seen once. These receptors have no known antigen. The specimen was unstimulated CD4+ T cells sorted from spleen or lymph node cells, collected before transplant. These TCRs come from a human donor who was the organ donor for an intestinal transplant. The CDR3 runs from the conserved cysteine through the conserved F or W. The D gene is left open where the match is weak. Clone size is shown for a subset of rows, as once, few, many or a class of expanded clone.

CDR3: CASRVSATDTQYF
D: .
V: TRBV14
size: .

CDR3: CASSLAPDRAGELFF
D: TRBD1
V: TRBV7-3
size: .

CDR3: CASSLEGGQGPRGTEAFF
D: TRBD1
V: TRBV27
size: .

CDR3: CASSQDATGYGTIHNEQFF
D: .
V: TRBV4-1
size: .

CDR3: CASSRSGRGSEQFF
D: TRBD2
V: TRBV28
size: .

CDR3: CASSPPGQVLQYF
D: TRBD1
V: TRBV7-9
size: .

CDR3: CASSLTGQAYYEQYF
D: TRBD1
V: TRBV7-9
size: .

CDR3: CASSTQGYTEAFF
D: .
V: TRBV19
size: .

CDR3: CASSPTWVSYGYTF
D: .
V: TRBV6-5
size: few

CDR3: CASSLNPLQGLSSPLHF
D: TRBD1
V: TRBV11-3
size: .

CDR3: CASSIFRGWGNQPQHF
D: .
V: TRBV19
size: .

CDR3: CSVENYYEQYF
D: .
V: TRBV29-1
size: .

CDR3: CASGLGGGVGELFF
D: .
V: TRBV12-5
size: .

CDR3: CASSTGTGGSSWPQHF
D: TRBD1
V: TRBV19
size: .

CDR3: CASSPGGPAYEQYF
D: .
V: TRBV18
size: .

CDR3: CASSFQGLASDTQYF
D: TRBD2
V: TRBV5-1
size: .

CDR3: CASRTSGDNEQFF
D: TRBD2
V: TRBV7-3
size: .

CDR3: CASSLHRGMNTEAFF
D: TRBD1
V: TRBV14
size: .

CDR3: CASSPRGDTGELFF
D: .
V: TRBV5-1
size: .

CDR3: CASRLGDRGGEQYF
D: TRBD1
V: TRBV6-5
size: once

CDR3: CALAPTSLEQFF
D: TRBD2
V: TRBV7-9
size: .

CDR3: CASRSAGTSGNTGELFF
D: TRBD2
V: TRBV28
size: .

CDR3: CASSLDFRKPDFSGNTIYF
D: .
V: TRBV5-6
size: .

CDR3: CASSLMTSGSWNEQFF
D: TRBD2
V: TRBV5-1
size: .

CDR3: CASSPYWTGGAEGYTF
D: TRBD1
V: TRBV4-1
size: once

CDR3: CAWSDSGGTDTQYF
D: TRBD2
V: TRBV30
size: .

CDR3: CASSLGVAGVVDTQYF
D: TRBD2
V: TRBV5-8
size: .

CDR3: CASSPTVGGPGYTF
D: .
V: TRBV6-5
size: .

CDR3: CASSDATGGGNTGELFF
D: TRBD1
V: TRBV25-1
size: .

CDR3: CASSVRDYEQYF
D: .
V: TRBV2
size: .

CDR3: CASRYRRDRDYEQYF
D: TRBD1
V: TRBV6-1
size: .

CDR3: CASSPKIAGVEQFF
D: TRBD2
V: TRBV6-5
size: .

CDR3: CASSSRTFLGAGNYNEQFF
D: .
V: TRBV11-2
size: once

CDR3: CASRIGGVGYGYTF
D: .
V: TRBV6-5
size: .

CDR3: CASTRQAGGGETQYF
D: TRBD2
V: TRBV7-2
size: .

CDR3: CSVQTGLARQQFF
D: TRBD2
V: TRBV29-1
size: .